This TCR beta chain stems from a study of blood T cells in healthy people across ages. Alongside a J-beta primer mix, a sample-barcoded 5' primer served in a second PCR lasting about 7 to 11 cycles. TCRdb used MiXCR to reprocess the 5' RACE reads, holding one entry per CDR3 protein. The repertoire holds 1.5 million to 2 million distinct CDR3 sequences, with roughly two fifths as singletons. The specimen was blood. This clonotype originated in a human donor in good health.

CDR3 sequence reads: CASSQSLAGNTQYF. The CDR3, as DNA: TGTGCCAGCAGCCAAAGTCTAGCGGGGAATACGCAGTATTTT. The chain couples TRBV3-1 to TRBJ2-3, with TRBD2 identical over 9 bases. The length of the CDR3 is 14 residues. V gave up 2 bases and J gave up 7 bases; unmatched junction bases: 4. Per the germline V gene, CDR1 is LGHDT and CDR2 is YNNKEL (reference sequence).